This entry is about one TCR beta chain. Its matching antigen is unknown. The data were taken from a study of T-cell memory formation after mild COVID-19. Study-wide points: Pre-infection memory showed some responding clones, and this suggested that cross-reactive memory joined.

V lost 0 bases and J 10 bases, leaving 11 bases between the germline ends. The germline V gene has CDR1 SGDLS and CDR2 YYNGEE. There are 14 residues in the CDR3. Amplification by 5'RACE using constant-segment primers produced TCR alpha and TCR beta cDNA libraries that carried sample barcodes and UMIs. TCRdb redid the calling of the 5' RACE reads with MiXCR, one entry per CDR3 protein. The table records about 110,000 distinct CDR3 sequences, roughly 12% of them present only once. Sequencing was performed on PBMCs or a T cell subset sorted from them (not recorded which). The source is an adult woman who had mild COVID-19 (a few samples of this study predate the infection). Cell type and time point are not known. The chain joins TRBV9 to TRBJ1-6, with unresolved D. The CDR3 is CASSVDPPGSPLHF. The CDR3, as DNA: TGTGCCAGCAGCGTAGATCCCCCTGGGTCACCCCTCCACTTT.